The rows below give T cell receptor beta chains drawn from one sample of a study of CD8 T cells in Susac syndrome. TCRdb recomputed calls from the immunoSEQ multiplex PCR reads with MiXCR, one row per CDR3 protein. The profile covers about 180,000 distinct CDR3 sequences, with roughly 96% appearing a single time and less than 0.2% taken by the ten largest. The sequencing input was CD8+ T cells from PBMCs. All receptors come from a human donor with multiple sclerosis. Each CDR3 is given with its conserved first and last residue. D genes are given only for firm matches. The listing skips clone size in some rows; elsewhere it reads once, few, many or a size class.

j_gene | abundance | d_gene | v_gene | CDR3aa | CDR3nt
TRBJ2-1 | NA | NA | TRBV9 | CASSYDGINEQFF | TGTGCCAGCAGTTACGACGGGATCAATGAGCAGTTCTTC
TRBJ2-1 | once | TRBD1 | TRBV28 | CASSFGWDRGNEQFF | TGTGCCAGCAGTTTCGGTTGGGACAGGGGGAATGAGCAGTTCTTC
TRBJ1-5 | NA | NA | TRBV5-6 | CASSSLGDSNQPQHF | TGTGCCAGCAGCTCCCTGGGCGATAGCAATCAGCCCCAGCATTTT
TRBJ2-5 | NA | TRBD2 | TRBV3-1 | CASSPGTSGGQETQYF | TGTGCCAGCAGCCCTGGGACTAGCGGGGGGCAAGAGACCCAGTACTTC
TRBJ2-2 | NA | NA | TRBV9 | CASNAFSLGGELFF | TGTGCCAGCAACGCTTTTTCTTTGGGCGGGGAGCTGTTTTTT
TRBJ2-1 | NA | NA | TRBV20-1 | CSATRFDNEQFF | TGCAGTGCTACAAGATTCGACAATGAGCAGTTCTTC
TRBJ2-6 | NA | NA | TRBV27 | CASSFYSGANVLTF | TGTGCCAGCAGTTTTTATTCTGGGGCCAACGTCCTGACTTTC
TRBJ2-3 | NA | NA | TRBV27 | CASSPGGPDTQYF | TGTGCCAGCAGTCCCGGGGGGCCCGATACGCAGTATTTT
TRBJ1-2 | NA | TRBD1 | TRBV20-1 | CSARIPPGQGMIPYGYTF | TGCAGTGCTAGAATCCCTCCGGGACAGGGGATGATCCCCTATGGCTACACCTTC
TRBJ2-1 | NA | TRBD1 | TRBV3-1 | CASTPDDRGWNEQFF | TGTGCCAGCACCCCAGATGACAGGGGGTGGAATGAGCAGTTCTTC
TRBJ2-1 | once | NA | TRBV7-9 | CASRTELLHNEQFF | TGTGCCAGCAGGACGGAGCTCCTCCACAATGAGCAGTTCTTC
TRBJ1-2 | NA | NA | TRBV20-1 | CSARVLGRYGYTF | TGCAGTGCTAGAGTTTTGGGGCGCTATGGCTACACCTTC
TRBJ2-2 | NA | NA | TRBV12-5 | CASGSEFGGPGGELFF | TGTGCTAGTGGTTCGGAGTTTGGAGGACCGGGCGGGGAGCTGTTTTTT
TRBJ2-7 | NA | TRBD1 | TRBV29-1 | CSVEDGTGVPYEQYF | TGCAGCGTTGAAGATGGGACAGGAGTTCCCTACGAGCAGTACTTC
TRBJ2-5 | NA | NA | TRBV12-5 | CASGLDLRGGTEETQYF | TGTGCTAGTGGTTTGGACCTTCGAGGAGGAACCGAAGAGACCCAGTACTTC
TRBJ1-1 | NA | NA | TRBV6-6 | CASSYVGGYTEAFF | TGTGCCAGCAGTTACGTCGGGGGGTACACTGAAGCTTTCTTT
TRBJ1-5 | NA | NA | TRBV25-1 | CASSEGNQPQHF | TGTGCCAGCAGTGAGGGTAATCAGCCCCAGCATTTT
TRBJ1-5 | few | TRBD1 | TRBV27 | CASSFGQGGQPQHF | TGTGCCAGCAGTTTCGGACAGGGTGGCCAGCCCCAGCATTTT
TRBJ2-6 | NA | NA | TRBV11-2 | CASSPFPPTVPGNSGANVLTF | TGTGCCAGCAGCCCTTTCCCCCCCACAGTGCCCGGGAACTCTGGGGCCAACGTCCTGACTTTC
TRBJ2-5 | NA | TRBD2 | TRBV29-1 | CSVPGGGIETQYF | TGCAGCGTACCGGGGGGGGGCATCGAGACCCAGTACTTC
TRBJ2-5 | once | NA | TRBV13 | CASSPGLGATQYF | TGTGCCAGCAGCCCAGGGCTGGGGGCGACCCAGTACTTC
TRBJ2-5 | NA | NA | TRBV27 | CASSYHRASETQYF | TGTGCCAGCAGTTATCACAGGGCCAGTGAGACCCAGTACTTC
TRBJ2-3 | once | NA | TRBV27 | CASIRRETDTQYF | TGTGCCAGCATCAGGCGGGAAACAGATACGCAGTATTTT
TRBJ2-7 | NA | TRBD1 | TRBV4-1 | CASSTKVGTVPYEQYF | TGCGCCAGCAGCACCAAGGTTGGGACAGTTCCCTACGAGCAGTACTTC
TRBJ2-7 | once | NA | TRBV29-1 | CSALQNYEQYF | TGCAGCGCCCTACAGAACTACGAGCAGTACTTC
TRBJ1-2 | NA | NA | TRBV6-6 | CASRQKGTNYGYTF | TGTGCCAGCAGGCAAAAGGGAACTAACTATGGCTACACCTTC
TRBJ2-7 | NA | NA | TRBV9 | CASSVGSPAYEQYF | TGTGCCAGCAGCGTAGGGTCCCCCGCCTACGAGCAGTACTTC
TRBJ2-5 | NA | TRBD2 | TRBV27 | CASSTWTSGIETQYF | TGTGCCAGCAGTACATGGACTAGCGGGATTGAGACCCAGTACTTC
TRBJ2-1 | NA | NA | TRBV27 | CASSWKNEQFF | TGTGCCAGCAGTTGGAAGAATGAGCAGTTCTTC
TRBJ1-2 | once | TRBD1 | TRBV27 | CASSLIPTGGYGYTF | TGTGCCAGCAGCCTTATACCCACAGGGGGGTATGGCTACACCTTC
TRBJ2-5 | NA | NA | TRBV29-1 | CSVERQVQETQYF | TGCAGCGTTGAACGGCAGGTCCAAGAGACCCAGTACTTC
TRBJ2-2 | NA | TRBD2 | TRBV12-3/TRBV12-4 | CASSTSGRGELFF | TGTGCCAGCAGCACTAGCGGGAGGGGGGAGCTGTTTTTT
TRBJ1-2 | NA | NA | TRBV29-1 | CSVAFRGVDYGYTF | TGCAGCGTTGCATTTAGGGGAGTAGACTATGGCTACACCTTC
TRBJ2-1 | NA | TRBD2 | TRBV28 | CASSLGLAGVWGEQFF | TGTGCCAGCAGCCTCGGACTAGCGGGAGTGTGGGGTGAGCAGTTCTTC
TRBJ2-5 | NA | TRBD1 | TRBV15 | CATSRDRDRDETQYF | TGTGCCACCAGCAGAGATCGAGACAGGGATGAGACCCAGTACTTC